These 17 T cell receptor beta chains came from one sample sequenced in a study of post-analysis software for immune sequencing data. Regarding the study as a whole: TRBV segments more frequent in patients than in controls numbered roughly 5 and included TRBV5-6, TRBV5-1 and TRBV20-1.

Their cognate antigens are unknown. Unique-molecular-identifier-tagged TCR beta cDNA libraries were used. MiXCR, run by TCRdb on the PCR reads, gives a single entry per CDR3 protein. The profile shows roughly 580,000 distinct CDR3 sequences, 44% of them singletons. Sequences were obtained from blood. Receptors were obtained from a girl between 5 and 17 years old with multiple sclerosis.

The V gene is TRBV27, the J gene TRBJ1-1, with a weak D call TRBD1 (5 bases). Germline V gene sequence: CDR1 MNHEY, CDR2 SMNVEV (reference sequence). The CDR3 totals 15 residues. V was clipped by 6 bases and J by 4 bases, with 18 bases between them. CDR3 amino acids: CASSLDSAPLTEAFF. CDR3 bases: TGTGCCAGCAGCCTCGACAGCGCCCCTCTCACTGAAGCTTTCTTT.

The CDR3 DNA sequence: TGTGCCACCAGCAGAGCCGGGACAGTGAAAGAGACCCAGTACTTC. Translated, it gives CATSRAGTVKETQYF. The chain employs TRBV15 and TRBJ2-5; 7 bases align to TRBD1. Germline V gene lookup returns CDR1 LNHNV and CDR2 YYDKDF (reference sequence). J was trimmed by 3 bases and V by 1 base; bases with no gene match: 5. The CDR3 totals 15 residues.

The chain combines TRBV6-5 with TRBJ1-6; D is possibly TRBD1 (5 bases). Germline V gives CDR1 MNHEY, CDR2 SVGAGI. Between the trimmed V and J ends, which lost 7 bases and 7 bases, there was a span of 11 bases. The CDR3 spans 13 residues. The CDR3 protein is CASKARVNSPLHF. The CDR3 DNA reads TGTGCCAGCAAGGCCAGGGTAAATTCACCCCTCCACTTT.

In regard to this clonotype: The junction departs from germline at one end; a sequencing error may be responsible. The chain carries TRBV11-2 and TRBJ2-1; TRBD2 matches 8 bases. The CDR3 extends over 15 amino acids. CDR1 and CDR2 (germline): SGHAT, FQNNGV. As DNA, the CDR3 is TGTACCAGCACCGGGAACCCGGGGGGGCGACGTGAGCAGTTCTTC. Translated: CTSTGNPGGRREQFF.

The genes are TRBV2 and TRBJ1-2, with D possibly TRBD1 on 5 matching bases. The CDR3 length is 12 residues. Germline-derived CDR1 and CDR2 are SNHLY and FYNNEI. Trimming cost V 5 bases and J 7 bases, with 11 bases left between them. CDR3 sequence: CASSIGGGGYTF. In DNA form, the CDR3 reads TGTGCCAGCAGTATCGGCGGGGGTGGCTACACCTTC.

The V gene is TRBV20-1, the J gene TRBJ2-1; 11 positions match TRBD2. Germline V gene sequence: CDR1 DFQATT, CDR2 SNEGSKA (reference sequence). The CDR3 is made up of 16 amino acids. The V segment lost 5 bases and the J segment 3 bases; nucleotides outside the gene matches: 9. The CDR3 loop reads CSAWQPTSGIYNEQFF. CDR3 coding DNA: TGCAGTGCTTGGCAACCGACTAGCGGGATCTACAATGAGCAGTTCTTC.

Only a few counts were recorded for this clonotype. CDR3 loop: CASSYQEEANVLTF. For the CDR3, the DNA is TGTGCCAGCAGTTACCAGGAAGAGGCCAACGTCCTGACTTTC. The chain couples TRBV6-6 to TRBJ2-6, with D unresolved. Germline values: CDR1 MNHNY, CDR2 SVGAGI (reference sequence). The CDR3 spans 14 residues. V lost 2 bases and J 6 bases, leaving 8 bases between the germline ends.

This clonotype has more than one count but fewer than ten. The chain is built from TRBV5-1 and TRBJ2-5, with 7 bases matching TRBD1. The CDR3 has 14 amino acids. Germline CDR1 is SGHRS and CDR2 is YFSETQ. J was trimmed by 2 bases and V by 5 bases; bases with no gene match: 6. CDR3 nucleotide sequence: TGCGCCAGCAGATCTCCGGGACAGCAAGAGACCCAGTACTTC. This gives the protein CASRSPGQQETQYF.

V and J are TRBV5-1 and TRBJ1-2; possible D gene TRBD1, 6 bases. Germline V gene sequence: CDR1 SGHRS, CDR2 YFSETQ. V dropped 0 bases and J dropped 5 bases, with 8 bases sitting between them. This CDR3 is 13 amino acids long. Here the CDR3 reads CASSLGDKYGYTF. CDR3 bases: TGCGCCAGCAGCTTGGGGGACAAATATGGCTACACCTTC.

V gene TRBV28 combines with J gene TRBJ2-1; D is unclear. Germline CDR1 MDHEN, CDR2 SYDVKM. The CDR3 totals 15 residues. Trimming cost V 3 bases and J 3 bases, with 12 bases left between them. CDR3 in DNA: TGTGCCAGCAGTTTGTGGTCGGCCCACTACAATGAGCAGTTCTTC. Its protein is CASSLWSAHYNEQFF.

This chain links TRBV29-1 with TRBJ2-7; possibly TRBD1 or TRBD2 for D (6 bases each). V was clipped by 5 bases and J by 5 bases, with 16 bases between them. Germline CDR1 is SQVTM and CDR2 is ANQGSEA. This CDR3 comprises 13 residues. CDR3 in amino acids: CSVRVGGLNEQYF. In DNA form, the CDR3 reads TGCAGCGTTAGGGTAGGGGGGCTAAACGAGCAGTACTTC.

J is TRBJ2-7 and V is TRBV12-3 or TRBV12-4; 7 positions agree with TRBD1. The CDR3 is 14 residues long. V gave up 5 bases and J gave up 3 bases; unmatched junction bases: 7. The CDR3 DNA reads TGTGCCAGCAGTCAAGACAGGGCGGACTACGAGCAGTACTTC. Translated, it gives CASSQDRADYEQYF.

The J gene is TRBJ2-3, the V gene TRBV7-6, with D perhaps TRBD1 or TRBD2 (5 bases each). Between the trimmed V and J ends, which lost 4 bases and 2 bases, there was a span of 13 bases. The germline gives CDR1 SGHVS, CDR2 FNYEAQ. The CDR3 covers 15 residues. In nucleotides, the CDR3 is TGTGCCAGCAGCTCGCAAACGGGGCTCACAGATACGCAGTATTTT. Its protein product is CASSSQTGLTDTQYF.

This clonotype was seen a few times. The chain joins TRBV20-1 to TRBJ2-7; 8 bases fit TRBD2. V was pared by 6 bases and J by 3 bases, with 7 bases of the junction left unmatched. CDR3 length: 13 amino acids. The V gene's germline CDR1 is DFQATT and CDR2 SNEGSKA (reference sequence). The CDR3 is CSAAGTSDYEQYF. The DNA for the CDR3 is TGCAGTGCAGCCGGGACTAGTGACTACGAGCAGTACTTC.

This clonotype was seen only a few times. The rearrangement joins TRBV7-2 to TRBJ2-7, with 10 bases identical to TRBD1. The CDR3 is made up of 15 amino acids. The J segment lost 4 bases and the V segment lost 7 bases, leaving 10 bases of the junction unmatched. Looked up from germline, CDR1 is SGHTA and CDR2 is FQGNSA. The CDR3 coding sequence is TGTGCCAGCAACACTCTGGGACAGGGGTATTACGAGCAGTACTTC. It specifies CASNTLGQGYYEQYF.

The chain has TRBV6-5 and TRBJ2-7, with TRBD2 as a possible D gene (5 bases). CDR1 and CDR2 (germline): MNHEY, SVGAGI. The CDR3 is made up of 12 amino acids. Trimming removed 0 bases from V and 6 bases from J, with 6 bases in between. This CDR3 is CASSYSSGEQYF. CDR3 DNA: TGTGCCAGCAGTTACTCCAGCGGCGAGCAGTACTTC.

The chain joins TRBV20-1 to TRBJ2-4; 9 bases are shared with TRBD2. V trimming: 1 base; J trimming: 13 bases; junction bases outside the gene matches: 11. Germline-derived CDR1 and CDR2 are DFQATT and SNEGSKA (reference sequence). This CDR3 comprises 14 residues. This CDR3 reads CSARGASGKDEQYF. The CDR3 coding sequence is TGCAGTGCTAGAGGGGCTAGCGGGAAGGATGAGCAGTACTTC.